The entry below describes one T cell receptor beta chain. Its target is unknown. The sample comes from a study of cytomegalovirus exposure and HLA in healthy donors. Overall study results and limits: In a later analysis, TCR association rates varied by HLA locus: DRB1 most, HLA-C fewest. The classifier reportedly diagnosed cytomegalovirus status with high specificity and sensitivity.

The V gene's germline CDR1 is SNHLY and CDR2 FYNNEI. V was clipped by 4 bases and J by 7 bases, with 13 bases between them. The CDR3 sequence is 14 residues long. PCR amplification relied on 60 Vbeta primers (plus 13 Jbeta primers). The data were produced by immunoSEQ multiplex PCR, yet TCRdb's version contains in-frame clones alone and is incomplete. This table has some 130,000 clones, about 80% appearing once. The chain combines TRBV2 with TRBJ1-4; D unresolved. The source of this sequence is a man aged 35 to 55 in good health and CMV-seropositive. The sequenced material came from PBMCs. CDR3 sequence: CASSGAHRGEKLFF. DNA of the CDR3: TGTGCCAGCAGTGGGGCCCACCGGGGTGAAAAACTGTTTTTT.